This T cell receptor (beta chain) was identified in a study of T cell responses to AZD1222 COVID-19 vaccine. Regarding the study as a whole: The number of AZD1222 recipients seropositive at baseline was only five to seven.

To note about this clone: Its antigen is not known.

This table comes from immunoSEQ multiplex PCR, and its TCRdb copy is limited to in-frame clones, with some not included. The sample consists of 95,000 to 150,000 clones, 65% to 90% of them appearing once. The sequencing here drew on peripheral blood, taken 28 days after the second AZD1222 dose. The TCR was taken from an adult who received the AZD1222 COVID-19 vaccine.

This CDR3 is CASKERGQGPPLAKNIQYF. In DNA, the CDR3 is TGTGCCAGCAAAGAACGCGGACAGGGCCCTCCTCTAGCCAAAAACATTCAGTACTTC. The V gene is TRBV6-4, the J gene TRBJ2-4; 8 bases are shared with TRBD1. V lost 7 bases, J lost 0 bases, and 17 bases stayed unmatched. Germline V CDR1 and CDR2: MRHNA, SNTAGT. The CDR3 spans 19 residues.